Listed below are T cell receptor beta chains from one sample, sequenced in a study of siplizumab effects on memory and regulatory T cells. Repertoires were generated with immunoSEQ multiplex PCR, while TCRdb's copy carries only in-frame clones and drops some. The sample lists tens of thousands of clones; 79% were seen once. The sample consisted of memory CD4+ T cells sorted from blood. The receptors were sampled from a human donor in good health. The CDR3 runs from the conserved cysteine through the conserved F or W. D genes are given only for firm matches. Expanded clones get a size class; other rows say once, few or many, or leave the size out.

v_gene,j_gene,abundance,d_gene,CDR3aa,CDR3nt
TRBV7-8,TRBJ1-1,.,.,CASSPRAPEAFF,TGTGCCAGCAGCCCCAGGGCCCCTGAAGCTTTCTTT
TRBV19,TRBJ1-5,.,TRBD1,CASSVTGVGNQPQHF,TGTGCCAGTAGTGTTACAGGGGTAGGTAATCAGCCCCAGCATTTT
TRBV28,TRBJ1-2,.,.,CASSLWDSNYGYTF,TGTGCCAGCAGTTTATGGGATTCTAACTATGGCTACACCTTC
TRBV10-3,TRBJ2-2,.,TRBD1,CAIKGDRGNTGELFF,TGTGCCATCAAGGGGGACAGGGGAAACACCGGGGAGCTGTTTTTT
TRBV27,TRBJ2-3,.,.,CASSLPGVTQYF,TGTGCCAGCAGTCTACCAGGGGTTACGCAGTATTTT
TRBV7-2,TRBJ2-3,few,TRBD1,CASSSGQGLDTQYF,TGTGCCAGCAGCTCCGGACAGGGGTTAGATACGCAGTATTTT
TRBV29-1,TRBJ1-2,.,.,CSVEDVVTHYGYTF,TGCAGCGTTGAAGATGTTGTCACACACTATGGCTACACCTTC
TRBV6-1,TRBJ2-7,.,.,CASSEALEEQYF,TGTGCCAGCAGTGAGGCGCTGGAGGAGCAGTACTTC
TRBV15,TRBJ2-3,.,.,CATSRDRGTRDTQYF,TGTGCCACCAGCAGAGATCGAGGTACCCGAGATACGCAGTATTTT
TRBV9,TRBJ2-1,.,TRBD2,CASSPPGAGVKYNEQFF,TGTGCCAGCAGCCCACCGGGAGCGGGGGTTAAATACAATGAGCAGTTCTTC
TRBV19,TRBJ2-2,once,TRBD2,CASSTLAGAVTGELFF,TGTGCCAGTAGTACCTTAGCGGGGGCGGTCACCGGGGAGCTGTTTTTT
TRBV6-5,TRBJ1-2,.,TRBD1,CASSPSYSDRDGYTF,TGTGCCAGCAGTCCCTCTTATTCGGACAGGGATGGCTACACCTTC
TRBV6-6,TRBJ1-4,.,.,CASNTGREKLFF,TGTGCCAGCAATACAGGACGTGAAAAACTGTTTTTT
TRBV2,TRBJ1-1,.,.,CASSADRNTEAFF,TGTGCCAGCAGCGCAGACCGGAACACTGAAGCTTTCTTT
TRBV5-1,TRBJ2-5,.,TRBD2,CASSQITSGEETQYF,TGCGCCAGCAGCCAAATCACTAGCGGGGAAGAGACCCAGTACTTC
TRBV10-3,TRBJ2-3,once,.,CAISWTQTPDTQYF,TGTGCCATCAGTTGGACTCAAACACCAGATACGCAGTATTTT
TRBV10-1,TRBJ2-7,.,TRBD2,CASSPTRGEYEQYF,TGCGCCAGCAGCCCGACACGGGGGGAGTACGAGCAGTACTTC
TRBV5-6,TRBJ2-7,.,.,CASSLRYSYEQYF,TGTGCCAGCAGCTTGCGATACTCCTACGAGCAGTACTTC
TRBV19,TRBJ1-1,.,TRBD1,CASGRQGGEAFF,TGTGCCAGTGGGCGACAGGGGGGGGAAGCTTTCTTT
TRBV30,TRBJ1-1,.,.,CAWRETSNTEAFF,TGTGCCTGGAGGGAGACCTCGAACACTGAAGCTTTCTTT
TRBV6-5,TRBJ1-4,.,TRBD1,CASKSDRGREKLFF,TGTGCCAGCAAGAGCGACAGGGGACGTGAAAAACTGTTTTTT
TRBV6-5,TRBJ2-1,once,.,CASRIGDEQFF,TGTGCCAGCCGAATCGGGGATGAGCAGTTCTTC
TRBV7-3,TRBJ1-1,.,.,CASSSWRLGNTEAFF,TGTGCCAGCAGCTCTTGGAGATTAGGGAACACTGAAGCTTTCTTT
TRBV28,TRBJ1-1,.,TRBD1,CASRLGGGTGLNTEAFF,TGTGCCAGCAGGCTCGGGGGTGGGACAGGCTTGAACACTGAAGCTTTCTTT
TRBV25-1,TRBJ2-1,.,TRBD2,CASSELRLAGGDEQFF,TGTGCCAGCAGTGAATTGCGACTAGCGGGGGGTGATGAGCAGTTCTTC
TRBV11-3,TRBJ1-1,.,.,CASSLVYMNTEAFF,TGTGCCAGCAGCTTGGTGTACATGAACACTGAAGCTTTCTTT
TRBV4-2,TRBJ1-2,.,TRBD1,CASSRGQGLGYGYTF,TGTGCCAGCAGCCGAGGACAGGGCTTGGGGTATGGCTACACCTTC
TRBV9,TRBJ2-1,once,TRBD1,CASSVAGTGINEQFF,TGTGCCAGCAGCGTAGCCGGGACAGGGATTAATGAGCAGTTCTTC
TRBV18,TRBJ1-5,.,.,CASSPARAGEMPQHF,TGTGCCAGCTCACCGGCCCGGGCAGGGGAAATGCCCCAGCATTTT
TRBV5-1,TRBJ2-4,.,.,CASSPPLGTKNIQYF,TGCGCCAGCAGCCCCCCCCTCGGGACCAAAAACATTCAGTACTTC
TRBV10-1,TRBJ1-2,.,.,CASSERQGYGYTF,TGCGCCAGCAGTGAGAGGCAGGGCTATGGCTACACCTTC
TRBV28,TRBJ2-5,.,.,CASSSTALETQYF,TGTGCCAGCAGTTCGACAGCTTTGGAGACCCAGTACTTC
TRBV7-2,TRBJ2-3,once,.,CASRQTVQDTQYF,TGTGCCAGCAGACAGACTGTTCAAGATACGCAGTATTTT
TRBV7-3,TRBJ2-2,.,.,CASSLGVANTGELFF,TGTGCCAGCAGCTTAGGCGTCGCGAACACCGGGGAGCTGTTTTTT
TRBV11-3,TRBJ2-1,few,.,CASSLGRIEQFF,TGTGCCAGCAGCTTAGGACGGATAGAGCAGTTCTTC
TRBV27,TRBJ2-1,few,TRBD1,CASSLYGTGGNEQFF,TGTGCCAGCAGTTTATACGGGACAGGGGGCAATGAGCAGTTCTTC
TRBV19,TRBJ1-2,.,.,CASSVGDGNYGYTF,TGTGCCAGTAGTGTAGGGGACGGTAACTATGGCTACACCTTC
TRBV7-2,TRBJ1-2,.,.,CASSRTDSLNYGYTF,TGTGCCAGCAGCCGAACCGACAGTTTGAACTATGGCTACACCTTC
TRBV28,TRBJ1-5,.,.,CASSLSGPGGKPQHF,TGTGCCAGCAGTTTATCAGGGCCTGGGGGAAAGCCCCAGCATTTT
TRBV30,TRBJ2-2,.,TRBD2,CAWSVLPGLAGGWKETGELFF,TGTGCCTGGAGTGTACTCCCGGGACTAGCGGGGGGTTGGAAGGAAACCGGGGAGCTGTTTTTT
TRBV2,TRBJ1-3,.,TRBD1,CATGQGALGNTIYF,TGTGCCACAGGACAGGGGGCTTTAGGAAACACCATATATTTT
TRBV27,TRBJ2-1,.,.,CASSLQGHTLGGNEQFF,TGTGCCAGCAGTTTACAAGGGCATACCCTCGGGGGCAATGAGCAGTTCTTC
TRBV4-2,TRBJ2-3,.,TRBD2,CASSQGYGGGSTDTQYF,TGTGCCAGCAGCCAAGGATACGGCGGGGGAAGCACAGATACGCAGTATTTT
TRBV30,TRBJ1-3,.,.,CAWSRAHSGNTIYF,TGTGCCTGGAGTAGGGCTCACTCTGGAAACACCATATATTTT
TRBV11-3,TRBJ2-2,few,.,CASSLSVNTGELFF,TGTGCCAGCAGCTTATCCGTGAACACCGGGGAGCTGTTTTTT
TRBV9,TRBJ1-1,.,.,CASSVADTNTEAFF,TGTGCCAGCAGCGTAGCAGATACCAACACTGAAGCTTTCTTT
TRBV19,TRBJ1-2,once,TRBD1,CASRNTGAEYYGYTF,TGTGCCAGTAGAAACACAGGGGCCGAATACTATGGCTACACCTTC
TRBV11-3,TRBJ2-2,.,.,CASSRRQGGTGELFF,TGTGCCAGCAGCCGTCGACAGGGAGGTACCGGGGAGCTGTTTTTT
TRBV7-2,TRBJ2-3,.,.,CASSLDQLSTDTQYF,TGTGCCAGCAGCTTAGATCAGCTGAGCACAGATACGCAGTATTTT
TRBV5-4,TRBJ2-2,once,TRBD2,CASSPGGRGATGELFF,TGTGCCAGCAGCCCCGGAGGGCGGGGGGCGACCGGGGAGCTGTTTTTT
TRBV4-1,TRBJ2-1,.,TRBD2,CASSQERAGGSYNEQFF,TGCGCCAGCAGCCAAGAAAGGGCGGGGGGGTCCTACAATGAGCAGTTCTTC
TRBV2,TRBJ2-1,few,TRBD2,CASSDLAGGRFF,TGTGCCAGCAGTGATTTAGCGGGGGGTAGGTTCTTC
TRBV19,TRBJ1-1,.,TRBD1,CASTQGARPTEAFF,TGTGCCAGTACCCAGGGGGCGCGACCCACTGAAGCTTTCTTT